This TCR beta chain was observed in a study of blood T cell repertoires in COVID-19. Overall study context: Material from acute and convalescent COVID-19 was sourced from the United States, Italy and Spain. T cells, B-cell-depleted T cells, or PBMCs provided the cDNA or gDNA that served as material.

Germline loops: CDR1 SEHNR, CDR2 FQNEAQ (reference sequence). The trim removed 5 bases at V and 5 bases at J, leaving 9 bases unmatched. CDR3 size: 16 residues. Authors' methods: By means of reference gene primer amplification, nucleated cell counts were estimated. Clones were read by immunoSEQ multiplex PCR, and TCRdb kept only the in-frame ones, dropping some. V and J calls and clone size are those listed in that table; D and trimming were worked out from the DNA. The table lists 99,000 or so clones, roughly 80% of them singletons. The V gene is TRBV7-9, the J gene TRBJ1-2; 12 nucleotides match TRBD1. The sample consisted of peripheral blood. This sequence originates from a man aged 55 to 70 with acute or convalescent COVID-19. In DNA, the CDR3 is TGTGCCAGCAGCACCGGGACAGGGGGCGAAGTTTATGGCTACACCTTC. As protein: CASSTGTGGEVYGYTF.